This T cell receptor beta chain is from a study of blood T cell repertoires in COVID-19. Background on the study: PBMCs, B-cell-depleted T cells, or T cells provided the cDNA or gDNA that made up the material.

Concerning this clone itself: An end of the junction does not agree with germline; a read error may underlie this.

The repertoire was sequenced with immunoSEQ multiplex PCR; TCRdb's copy has only in-frame clones and lacks some. The data contain about 250,000 clones, around nine tenths of them singletons. Germline-derived CDR1 and CDR2 are KGHSH and LQKENI. The CDR3 has 14 residues. The specimen was peripheral blood. The receptor's source is a woman aged 35 to 49 who had recovered from COVID-19. The V gene is TRBV18, the J gene TRBJ1-5; D ambiguous. The CDR3 nucleotides are TGTGCCGGCTCACCCGGGGAAGAGGGTCAGCCCCAGCATTTT. This codes for CAGSPGEEGQPQHF.